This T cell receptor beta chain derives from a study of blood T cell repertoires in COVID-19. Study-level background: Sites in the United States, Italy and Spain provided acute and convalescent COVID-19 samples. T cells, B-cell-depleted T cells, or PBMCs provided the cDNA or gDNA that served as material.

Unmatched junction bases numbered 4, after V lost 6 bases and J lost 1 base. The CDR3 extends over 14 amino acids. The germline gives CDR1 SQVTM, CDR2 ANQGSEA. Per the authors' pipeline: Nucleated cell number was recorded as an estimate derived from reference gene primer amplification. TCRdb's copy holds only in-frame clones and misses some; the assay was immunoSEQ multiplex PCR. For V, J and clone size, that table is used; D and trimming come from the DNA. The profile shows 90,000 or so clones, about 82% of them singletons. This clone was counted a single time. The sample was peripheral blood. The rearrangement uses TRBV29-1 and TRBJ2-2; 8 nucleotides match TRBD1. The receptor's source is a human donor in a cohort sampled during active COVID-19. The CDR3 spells CSVAGTGNTGELFF. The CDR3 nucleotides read TGCAGCGTAGCCGGGACAGGGAACACCGGGGAGCTGTTTTTT.